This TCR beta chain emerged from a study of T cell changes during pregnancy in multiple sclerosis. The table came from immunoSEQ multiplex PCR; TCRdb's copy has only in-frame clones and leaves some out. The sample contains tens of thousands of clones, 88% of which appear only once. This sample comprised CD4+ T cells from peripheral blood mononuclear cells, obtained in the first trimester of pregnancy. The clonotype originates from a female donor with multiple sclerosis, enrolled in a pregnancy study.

CDR3 coding DNA: TGTGCCAGCAGCTCAGGACTCCACTACGAGCAGTACTTC. Encoded protein: CASSSGLHYEQYF. The V call is TRBV7-2, the J call TRBJ2-7, with D perhaps matching TRBD2 (5 bases). V lost 4 bases and J lost 3, with 10 bases in between. Germline V gene lookup returns CDR1 SGHTA and CDR2 FQGNSA. The CDR3 covers 13 residues.